This record concerns one T cell receptor beta chain sequence. Only one count was recorded for this clone. Which antigen it targets is not known. The sample holds no much larger clone one base away, and base qualities are not on file. The data were obtained in a study of blood T cell repertoires in COVID-19 (TCRdb year 2020). With respect to the entire study: Samples covering the acute and convalescent phases of COVID-19 were provided by collaborators in the United States, Italy and Spain. The material from the prospective study consisted of cDNA or gDNA derived from T cells, B-cell-depleted T cells, or PBMCs. Deeply sampled blood TCRbeta repertoires from subjects exposed to, actively infected with, or recovered from COVID-19 were included in the dataset. A freely available public database, intended as a resource for researchers studying the immune response to SARS-CoV-2, is where the repertoires were released. Samples were obtained from the ongoing ImmuneRACE study (first 160 participants) and from 1,254 subjects provided by 6 global collaborators. Nearly every sample came with metadata listing a de-identified subject ID, COVID-19 status, age in years and sex. Where available, HLA class I and class II types were obtained from metadata supplied by the sample provider rather than from assay-based typing. Broader findings and caveats from the paper: The amount of clinical and demographic metadata varied by source and participant and was provided uncurated.

TCRbeta CDR3 regions were amplified from genomic DNA by means of the immunoSEQ Assay, a bias-controlled multiplex PCR. Regarding the original processing steps: The number of nucleated cells in each sample was estimated by amplification of reference gene primers within the assay. To quantify the absolute abundance of each unique TCRbeta CDR3 rearrangement, sequence reads were collapsed and filtered. Productive Simpson clonality was computed per sample as the square root of Simpson's diversity index over productive rearrangements. TCRdb holds this immuneACCESS table with in-frame rearrangements only. Some clones are missing; in checked studies, unresolved V genes explain under half, and the rest has no known cause. V, J and clone size derive from that table, while D and trimming were established from the DNA sequence. Within this sample are 100,000 to 120,000 clones, with approximately 81% of them counted one time only. Of the sample, about 12% falls within the top ten clones.

The CDR3 spans 14 residues, from the cysteine through the phenylalanine. CDR3 DNA is the only sequence kept; it has 42 bases, read in frame from the first base. V is reduced by 2 bases and J by 3 bases, leaving a spacing of 10 bases between them. CDR1 and CDR2, looked up from the germline V gene, are MNHEY and SVGEGT. Each collaborating institution followed its own protocols to collect whole blood in K2EDTA tubes. For TCRbeta analysis, collaborators shipped samples as frozen whole blood, isolated PBMCs, or DNA extracted from either of those sample types. Sequencing was performed on peripheral blood. The TCR sequence derives from a human donor in a cohort sampled during active COVID-19. This chain is built from TRBV6-2 or TRBV6-3 and TRBJ2-5; the D gene is perhaps TRBD2, from 6 matching bases. The CDR3 is CASSYGGLEETQYF. The DNA sequence is as follows: TGTGCCAGCAGTTACGGGGGACTGGAAGAGACCCAGTACTTC.